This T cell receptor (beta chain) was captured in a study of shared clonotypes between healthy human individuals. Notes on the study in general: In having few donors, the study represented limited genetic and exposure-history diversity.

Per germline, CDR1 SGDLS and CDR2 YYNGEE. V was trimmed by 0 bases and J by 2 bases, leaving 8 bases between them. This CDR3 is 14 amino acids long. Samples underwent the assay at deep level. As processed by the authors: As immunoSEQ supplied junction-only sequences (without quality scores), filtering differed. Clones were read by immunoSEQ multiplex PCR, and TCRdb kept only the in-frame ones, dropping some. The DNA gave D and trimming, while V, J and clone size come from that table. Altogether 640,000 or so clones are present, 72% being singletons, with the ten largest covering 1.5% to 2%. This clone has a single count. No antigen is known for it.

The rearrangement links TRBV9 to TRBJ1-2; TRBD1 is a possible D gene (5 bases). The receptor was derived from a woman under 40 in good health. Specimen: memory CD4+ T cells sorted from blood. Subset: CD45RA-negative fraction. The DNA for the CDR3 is TGTGCCAGCAGCGTAGTTGACAGCAACTATGGCTACACCTTC. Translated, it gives CASSVVDSNYGYTF. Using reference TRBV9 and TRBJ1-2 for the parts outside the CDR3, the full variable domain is DSGVTQTPKHLITATGQRVTLRCSPRSGDLSVYWYQQSLDQGLQFLIQYYNGEERAKGNILERFSAQQFPDLHSELNLSSLELGDSALYFCASSVVDSNYGYTFGSGTRLTVV.